This T cell receptor beta chain was obtained from a study of T cell repertoires in cytomegalovirus infection. Overall study: Indications of both CMV infection and matching HLA type were provided by public TCR beta signatures. Study findings and constraints: Predominance within the ex vivo response was attributable to HLA-C-restricted CMV-specific TCR beta clonotypes. Cumulated frequencies of public TCR beta families served to identify carriers of CMV plus the relevant HLA.

The CDR3 length is 12 residues. Germline assignment: CDR1 MNHNS and CDR2 SASEGT. V lost 6 bases and J lost 4, with 10 bases in between. TCRdb reanalysed the reads using MiXCR and keeps one entry per CDR3 protein. The table lists about 530,000 distinct CDR3 sequences, about 30% of them singletons. This clonotype was picked up many times. Its antigen remains unknown. The gene calls are TRBV6-1 and TRBJ2-7, with TRBD2 as a possible D gene (6 bases). The sequenced material came from PBMCs. The clonotype originates from a human donor in good health (CMV status not recorded). Some clones in this sample may be carry-over from other donors' samples. The CDR3 spells CASRREPYEQYV. The CDR3 region has the DNA TGTGCCAGCAGGCGGGAACCTTACGAGCAGTACGTC.